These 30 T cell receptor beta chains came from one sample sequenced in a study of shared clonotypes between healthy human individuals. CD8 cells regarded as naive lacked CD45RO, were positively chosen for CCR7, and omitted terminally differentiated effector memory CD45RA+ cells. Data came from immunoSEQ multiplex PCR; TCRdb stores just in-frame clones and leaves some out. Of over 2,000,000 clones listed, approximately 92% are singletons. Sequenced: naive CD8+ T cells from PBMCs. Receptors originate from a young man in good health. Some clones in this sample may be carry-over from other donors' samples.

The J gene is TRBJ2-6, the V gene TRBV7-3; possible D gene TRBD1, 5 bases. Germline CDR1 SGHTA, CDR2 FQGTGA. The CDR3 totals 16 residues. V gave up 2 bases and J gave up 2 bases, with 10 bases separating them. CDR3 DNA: TGTGCCAGCAGCTTAGGTGGGGCCGCTGGGGCCAACGTCCTGACTTTC. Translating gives CASSLGGAAGANVLTF.

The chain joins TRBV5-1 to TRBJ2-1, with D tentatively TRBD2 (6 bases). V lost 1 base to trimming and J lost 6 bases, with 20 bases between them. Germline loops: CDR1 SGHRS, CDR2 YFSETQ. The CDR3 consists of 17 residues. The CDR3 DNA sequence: TGCGCCAGCAGCTTGTTCCTAGACAAAACGGGGGTCAATGAGCAGTTCTTC. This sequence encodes CASSLFLDKTGVNEQFF. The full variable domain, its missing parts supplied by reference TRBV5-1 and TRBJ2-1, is KAGVTQTPRYLIKTRGQQVTLSCSPISGHRSVSWYQQTPGQGLQFLFEYFSETQRNKGNFPGRFSGRQFSNSRSEMNVSTLELGDSALYLCASSLFLDKTGVNEQFFGPGTRLTVL.

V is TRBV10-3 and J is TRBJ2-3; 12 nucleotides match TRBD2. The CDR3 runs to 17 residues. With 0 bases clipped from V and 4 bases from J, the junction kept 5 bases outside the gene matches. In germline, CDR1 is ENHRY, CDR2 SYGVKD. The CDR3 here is CAISESRLAGVPDTQYF. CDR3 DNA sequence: TGTGCCATCAGTGAGTCTAGACTAGCGGGAGTGCCAGATACGCAGTATTTT.

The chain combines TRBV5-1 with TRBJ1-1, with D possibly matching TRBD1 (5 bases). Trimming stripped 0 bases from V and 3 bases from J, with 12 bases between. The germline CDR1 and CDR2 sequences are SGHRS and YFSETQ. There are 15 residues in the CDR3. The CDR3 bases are TGCGCCAGCAGCTTGGCCCCAGACAGCTACACTGAAGCTTTCTTT. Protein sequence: CASSLAPDSYTEAFF.

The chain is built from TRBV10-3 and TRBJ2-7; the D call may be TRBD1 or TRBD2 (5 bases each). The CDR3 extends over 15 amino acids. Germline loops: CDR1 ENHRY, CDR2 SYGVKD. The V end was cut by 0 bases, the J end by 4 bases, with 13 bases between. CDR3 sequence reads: CAISESGEFSYEQYF. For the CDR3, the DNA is TGTGCCATCAGTGAGTCGGGGGAGTTCTCTTACGAGCAGTACTTC.

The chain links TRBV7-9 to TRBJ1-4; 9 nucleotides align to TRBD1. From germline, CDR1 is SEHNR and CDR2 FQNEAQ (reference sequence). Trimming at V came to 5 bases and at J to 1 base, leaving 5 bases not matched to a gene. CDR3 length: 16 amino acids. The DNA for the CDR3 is TGTGCCAGCAGCCAGGGACAGGGAAGAACTAATGAAAAACTGTTTTTT. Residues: CASSQGQGRTNEKLFF.

The CDR3 sequence is CASSPRFGRRETQYF. The CDR3 DNA sequence: TGTGCCAGCAGCCCCCGGTTCGGCCGGAGGGAGACCCAGTACTTC. The chain employs TRBV5-6 and TRBJ2-5; TRBD2 is a possible D gene (5 bases). The V end was cut by 4 bases, the J end by 5 bases, with 18 bases between. The CDR3 consists of 15 residues. Germline-derived CDR1 and CDR2 are SGHDT and YYEEEE.

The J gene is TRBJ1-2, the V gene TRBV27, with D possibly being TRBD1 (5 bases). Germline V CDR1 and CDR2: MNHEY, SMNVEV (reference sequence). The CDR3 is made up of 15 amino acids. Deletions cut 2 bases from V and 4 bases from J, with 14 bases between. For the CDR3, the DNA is TGTGCCAGCAGTTTAGGGGGAGCGGGGCGCTATGGCTACACCTTC. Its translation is CASSLGGAGRYGYTF.

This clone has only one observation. CDR3 nucleotides: TGTGCCAGTAGGGATTTGAACACCGGGGAGCTGTTTTTT. As protein: CASRDLNTGELFF. This rearrangement joins TRBV19 to TRBJ2-2, with unresolved D. Germline V lookup: CDR1 LNHDA, CDR2 SQIVND (reference sequence). With 6 bases removed from V and 1 base from J, the gap between germline ends came to 6 bases. The CDR3 is made up of 13 amino acids.

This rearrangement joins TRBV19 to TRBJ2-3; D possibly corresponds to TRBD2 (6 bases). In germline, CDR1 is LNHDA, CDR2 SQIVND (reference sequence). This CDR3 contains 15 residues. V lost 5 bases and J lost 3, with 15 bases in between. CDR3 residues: CASSEEGLGTDTQYF. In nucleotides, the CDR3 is TGTGCCAGTAGTGAGGAGGGCCTGGGGACAGATACGCAGTATTTT.

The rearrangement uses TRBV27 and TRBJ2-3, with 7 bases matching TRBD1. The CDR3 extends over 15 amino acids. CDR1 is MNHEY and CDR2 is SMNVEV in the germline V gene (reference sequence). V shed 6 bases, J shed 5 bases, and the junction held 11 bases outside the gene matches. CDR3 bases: TGTGCCAGCAGGATTTTACAGGGGACGAGAGATACGCAGTATTTT. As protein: CASRILQGTRDTQYF.

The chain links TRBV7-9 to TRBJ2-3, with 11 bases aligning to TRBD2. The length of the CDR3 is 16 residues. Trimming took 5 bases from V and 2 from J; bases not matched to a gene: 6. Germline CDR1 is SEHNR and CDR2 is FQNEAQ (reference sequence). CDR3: CASSPRLAGNTDTQYF. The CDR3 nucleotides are TGTGCCAGCAGCCCGCGACTAGCGGGGAACACAGATACGCAGTATTTT.

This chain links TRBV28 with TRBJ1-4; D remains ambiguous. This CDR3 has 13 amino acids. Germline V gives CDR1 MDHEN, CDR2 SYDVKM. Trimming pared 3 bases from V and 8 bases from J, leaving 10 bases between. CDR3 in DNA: TGTGCCAGCAGTTTGGAGGGTTGGGAAAAACTGTTTTTT. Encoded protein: CASSLEGWEKLFF.

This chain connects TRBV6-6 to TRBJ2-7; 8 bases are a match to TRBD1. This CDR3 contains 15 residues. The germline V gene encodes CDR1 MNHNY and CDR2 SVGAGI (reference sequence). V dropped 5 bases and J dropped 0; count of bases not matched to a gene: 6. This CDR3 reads CASSPRDRSSYEQYF. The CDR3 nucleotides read TGTGCCAGCAGTCCGAGGGACAGGAGCTCCTACGAGCAGTACTTC.

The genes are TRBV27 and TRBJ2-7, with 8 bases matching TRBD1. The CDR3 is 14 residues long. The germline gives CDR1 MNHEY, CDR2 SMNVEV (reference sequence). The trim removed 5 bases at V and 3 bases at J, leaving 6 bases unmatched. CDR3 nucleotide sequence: TGTGCCAGCAGTGTCCGGGACAGGTTCTACGAGCAGTACTTC. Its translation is CASSVRDRFYEQYF.

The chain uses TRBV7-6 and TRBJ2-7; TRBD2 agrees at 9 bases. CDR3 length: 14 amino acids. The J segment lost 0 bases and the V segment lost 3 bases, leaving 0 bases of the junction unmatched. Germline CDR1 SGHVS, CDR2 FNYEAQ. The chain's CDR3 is CASSFSGSSYEQYF. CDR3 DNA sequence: TGTGCCAGCAGCTTTAGCGGGAGCTCCTACGAGCAGTACTTC.

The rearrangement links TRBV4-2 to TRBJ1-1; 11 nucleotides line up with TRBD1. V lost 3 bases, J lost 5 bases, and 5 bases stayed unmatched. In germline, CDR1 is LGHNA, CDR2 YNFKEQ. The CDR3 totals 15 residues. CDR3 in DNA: TGTGCCAGCAGCCAGAGGACAGGGGGCGAGACTGAAGCTTTCTTT. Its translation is CASSQRTGGETEAFF.

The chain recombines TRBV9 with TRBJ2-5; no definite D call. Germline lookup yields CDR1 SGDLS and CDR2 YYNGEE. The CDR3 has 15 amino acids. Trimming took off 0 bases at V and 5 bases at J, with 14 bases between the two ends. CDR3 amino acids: CASSVGTASGETQYF. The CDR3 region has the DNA TGTGCCAGCAGCGTAGGCACTGCTTCTGGGGAGACCCAGTACTTC.

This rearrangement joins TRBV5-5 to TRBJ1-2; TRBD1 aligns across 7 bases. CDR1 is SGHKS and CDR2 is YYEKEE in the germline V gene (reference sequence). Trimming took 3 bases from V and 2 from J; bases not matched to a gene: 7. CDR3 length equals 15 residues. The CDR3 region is CASSSSGTVNYGYTF. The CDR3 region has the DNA TGTGCCAGCAGCTCCTCCGGGACAGTGAACTATGGCTACACCTTC.

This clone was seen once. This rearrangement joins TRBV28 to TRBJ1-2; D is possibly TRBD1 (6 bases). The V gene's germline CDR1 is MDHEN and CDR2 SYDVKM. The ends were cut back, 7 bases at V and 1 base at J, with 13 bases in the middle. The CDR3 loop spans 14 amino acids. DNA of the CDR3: TGTGCCAGCACCTGGGCAGGGGATAACTATGGCTACACCTTC. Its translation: CASTWAGDNYGYTF.

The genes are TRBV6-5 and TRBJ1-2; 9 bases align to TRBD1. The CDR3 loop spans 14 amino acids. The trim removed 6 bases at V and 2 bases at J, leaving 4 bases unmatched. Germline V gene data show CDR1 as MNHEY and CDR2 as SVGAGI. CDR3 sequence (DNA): TGTGCCAGCAGCACAGGGGGCGCAAACTATGGCTACACCTTC. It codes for CASSTGGANYGYTF.

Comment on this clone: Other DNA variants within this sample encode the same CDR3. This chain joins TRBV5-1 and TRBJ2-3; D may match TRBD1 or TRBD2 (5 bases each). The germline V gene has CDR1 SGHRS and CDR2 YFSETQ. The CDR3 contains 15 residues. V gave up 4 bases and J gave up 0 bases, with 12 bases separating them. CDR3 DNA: TGCGCCAGCAGCCTGGGGACCGCTAGCACAGATACGCAGTATTTT. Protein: CASSLGTASTDTQYF.

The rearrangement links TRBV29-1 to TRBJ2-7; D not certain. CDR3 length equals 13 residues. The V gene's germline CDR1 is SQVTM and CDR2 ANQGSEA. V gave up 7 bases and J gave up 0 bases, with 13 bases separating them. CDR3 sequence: CSATDRHSYEQYF. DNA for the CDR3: TGCAGCGCTACGGACCGACACTCCTACGAGCAGTACTTC.

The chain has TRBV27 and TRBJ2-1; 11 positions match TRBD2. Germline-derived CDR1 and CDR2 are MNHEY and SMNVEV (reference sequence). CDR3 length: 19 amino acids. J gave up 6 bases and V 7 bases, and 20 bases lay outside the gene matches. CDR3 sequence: CASTKTSGMQPRQVNEQFF. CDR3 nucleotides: TGTGCCAGCACCAAGACTAGCGGGATGCAACCTCGTCAAGTCAATGAGCAGTTCTTC.

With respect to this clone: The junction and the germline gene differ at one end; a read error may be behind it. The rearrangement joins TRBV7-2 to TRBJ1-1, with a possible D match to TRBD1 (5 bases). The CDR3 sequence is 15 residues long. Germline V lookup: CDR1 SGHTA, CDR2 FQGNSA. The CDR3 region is CAGSLVGGGYTEAFF. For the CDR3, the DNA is TGTGCCGGCAGCTTAGTGGGGGGAGGGTACACTGAAGCTTTCTTT.

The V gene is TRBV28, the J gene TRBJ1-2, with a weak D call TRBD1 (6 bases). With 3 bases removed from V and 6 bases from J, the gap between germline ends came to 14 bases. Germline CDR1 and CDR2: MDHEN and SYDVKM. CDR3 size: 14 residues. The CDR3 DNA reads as TGTGCCAGCAGTTTCGACTGGACAGCTAATGGCTACACCTTC. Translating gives CASSFDWTANGYTF.

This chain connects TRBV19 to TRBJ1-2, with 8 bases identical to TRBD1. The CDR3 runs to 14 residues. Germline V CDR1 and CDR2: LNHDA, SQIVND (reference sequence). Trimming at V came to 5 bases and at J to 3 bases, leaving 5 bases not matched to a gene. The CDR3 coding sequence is TGTGCCAGTAGTGTGACAGGGGACCACTATGGCTACACCTTC. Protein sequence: CASSVTGDHYGYTF.

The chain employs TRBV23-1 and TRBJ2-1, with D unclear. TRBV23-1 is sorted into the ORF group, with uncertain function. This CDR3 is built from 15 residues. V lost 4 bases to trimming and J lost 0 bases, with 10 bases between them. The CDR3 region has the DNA TGCGCCAGCAGTCCGCCCCTGAGCTCCTACAATGAGCAGTTCTTC. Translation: CASSPPLSSYNEQFF.

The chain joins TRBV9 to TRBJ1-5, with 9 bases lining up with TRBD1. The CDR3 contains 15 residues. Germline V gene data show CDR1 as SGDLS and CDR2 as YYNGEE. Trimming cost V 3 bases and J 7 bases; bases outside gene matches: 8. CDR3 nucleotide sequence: TGTGCCAGCAGCGAAGGACAGGGGCTAGGGCAGCCCCAGCATTTT. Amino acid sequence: CASSEGQGLGQPQHF.

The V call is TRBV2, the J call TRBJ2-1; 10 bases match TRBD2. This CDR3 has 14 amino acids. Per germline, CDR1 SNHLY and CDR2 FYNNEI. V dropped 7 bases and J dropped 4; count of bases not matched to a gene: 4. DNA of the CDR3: TGTGCCAGCATCGGACTAGCGGAGTACAATGAGCAGTTCTTC. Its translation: CASIGLAEYNEQFF. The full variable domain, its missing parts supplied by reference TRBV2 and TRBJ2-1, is EPEVTQTPSHQVTQMGQEVILRCVPISNHLYFYWYRQILGQKVEFLVSFYNNEISEKSEIFDDQFSVERPDGSNFTLKIRSTKLEDSAMYFCASIGLAEYNEQFFGPGTRLTVL.